A selection of T cell receptor beta chains follows, all from one sample in a study of CD8+ T cells in alopecia areata. Profiling relied on immunoSEQ multiplex PCR, and the TCRdb table lists in-frame clones only, not all of them. The sample lists under 25,000 clones, just under 60% occurring once. Source: skin, taken at week 4, from a patient treated with tofacitinib. The receptors derive from a human donor with alopecia areata. The CDR3 runs from the conserved cysteine through the conserved F or W.

J: TRBJ2-3
V: TRBV7-9
CDR3: CASSPSIGDTQYF

J: TRBJ2-3
V: TRBV11-3
CDR3: CASSELAGTTDTQYF

J: TRBJ1-2
V: TRBV18
CDR3: CASSPRAFTGGSGYGYTF

J: TRBJ1-5
V: TRBV7-2
CDR3: CASSKGMDRNQPQHF

J: TRBJ2-1
V: TRBV7-6
CDR3: CASSRGQSSYNEQFF

J: TRBJ2-3
V: TRBV5-6
CDR3: CASSLTQGTDTQYF

J: TRBJ1-3
V: TRBV7-8
CDR3: CASSLFTGQGNTIYF

J: TRBJ1-2
V: TRBV6-1
CDR3: CASRRDGYTF

J: TRBJ2-5
V: TRBV11-2
CDR3: CASSTLRTSQETQYF

J: TRBJ1-1
V: TRBV27
CDR3: CASSLRRHTEAFF

J: TRBJ1-1
V: TRBV4-3
CDR3: CASSQSQSTEAFF

J: TRBJ1-6
V: TRBV6-5
CDR3: CASSYRAGANSPLHF

J: TRBJ2-1
V: TRBV7-9
CDR3: CASTDRGPGNEQFF

J: TRBJ1-5
V: TRBV19
CDR3: CASKPRGARGNQPQHF

J: TRBJ2-5
V: TRBV4-2
CDR3: CASSQVLEETQYF

J: TRBJ1-5
V: TRBV7-2
CDR3: CASSTVSRINQPQHF

J: TRBJ1-2
V: TRBV9
CDR3: CASSVDDRDYTF

J: TRBJ2-7
V: TRBV21-1
CDR3: CASSNTARWSGGSIDEQYF

J: TRBJ2-5
V: TRBV4-2
CDR3: CASSQYQQGETQYF

J: TRBJ1-2
V: TRBV6-5
CDR3: CASSYIDREYGYTF

J: TRBJ2-4
V: TRBV2
CDR3: CASREGTGGPRNIQYF

J: TRBJ1-2
V: TRBV2
CDR3: CASSESGALNGYTF

J: TRBJ1-1
V: TRBV16
CDR3: CASSQQARRNTEAFF

J: TRBJ2-5
V: TRBV6-4
CDR3: CASSTADQETQYF

J: TRBJ2-6
V: TRBV7-9
CDR3: CASPATSSGANVLTF

J: TRBJ1-3
V: TRBV2
CDR3: CASTAGTSGNTIYF

J: TRBJ1-2
V: TRBV6-6
CDR3: CASRGDSPYGYTF

J: TRBJ1-2
V: TRBV4-3
CDR3: CASSQRSENYGYTF

J: TRBJ1-2
V: TRBV19
CDR3: CASSSRGGRGGGYTF

J: TRBJ2-7
V: TRBV7-6
CDR3: CASSLGAGAYEQYF

J: TRBJ1-1
V: TRBV4-1
CDR3: CASSQVFQGNTEAFF

J: TRBJ1-6
V: TRBV4-2
CDR3: CASSQDGQGNSPLHF

J: TRBJ2-2
V: TRBV6-5
CDR3: CASSAPGELFF

J: TRBJ1-2
V: TRBV4-3
CDR3: CASSQEVSARDYGYTF

J: TRBJ1-2
V: TRBV7-9
CDR3: CASSPLRGGYTF

J: TRBJ1-1
V: TRBV5-6
CDR3: CASSLVVTPGTEAFF